Listed here are 25 T cell receptor beta chains from one sample, sequenced in a study of CD8 T cells in ankylosing spondylitis. TCRdb re-called the 5' RACE reads with MiXCR, one entry per CDR3 protein. The data hold approximately 31,000 distinct CDR3 sequences, with roughly 33% observed a single time. Source material: synovial fluid, either unsorted or a sorted T cell fraction (not recorded which). Every receptor here comes from a male donor with ankylosing spondylitis.

Turning to this clonotype: Relative to the germline gene, one junction end is altered; a read error may explain this. V gene TRBV2 combines with J gene TRBJ1-5; D may be TRBD1 (5 bases). CDR3 length: 15 residues. The germline V gene has CDR1 SNHLY and CDR2 FYNNEI. CDR3 loop: CASREDSGRNQPQHF. For the CDR3, the DNA is TGTGCCAGCAGGGAAGACAGCGGGAGGAATCAGCCCCAGCATTTT.

The genes are TRBV3-1 and TRBJ1-5; 9 bases fit TRBD1. The CDR3 has 21 residues. V was clipped by 0 bases and J by 0 bases; unmatched bases: 15. Germline CDR1 is LGHDT and CDR2 is YNNKEL (reference sequence). The CDR3 nucleotides are TGTGCCAGCAGCCAAGATACACCTAGGGGACAGGGCCCGTATAGCAATCAGCCCCAGCATTTT. It codes for CASSQDTPRGQGPYSNQPQHF.

This clonotype was picked up one time. The V gene is TRBV5-4, the J gene TRBJ2-1; D may be TRBD2 (5 bases). Germline loops: CDR1 SGHNT, CDR2 YYREEE (reference sequence). The CDR3 sequence is 16 residues long. The ends were cut back, 5 bases at V and 0 bases at J, with 15 bases in the middle. Here the CDR3 reads CASSSDKRSSYNEQFF. CDR3 sequence (DNA): TGTGCCAGCAGTTCGGATAAGCGGTCCTCCTACAATGAGCAGTTCTTC.

The gene calls are TRBV7-7 and TRBJ2-3; weak D call: TRBD2 (5 bases). Germline V gene lookup returns CDR1 SSHAT and CDR2 FNYEAQ (reference sequence). V gave up 5 bases and J gave up 4 bases, with 19 bases separating them. This CDR3 comprises 16 residues. Here the CDR3 DNA reads TGTGCCAGCAGCCCCCTAGCCGGAGTAGAGCCAGATACGCAGTATTTT. It codes for CASSPLAGVEPDTQYF.

The chain has TRBV11-2 and TRBJ2-1; D might be TRBD2 (6 bases). The CDR3 sequence is 15 residues long. Trimming pared 2 bases from V and 0 bases from J, leaving 8 bases between. CDR1 is SGHAT and CDR2 is FQNNGV in the germline V gene. The CDR3 spells CASSLWGDSYNEQFF. The CDR3 DNA reads TGTGCCAGCAGCTTATGGGGGGACTCCTACAATGAGCAGTTCTTC. The variable domain in full, completed from reference TRBV11-2 and TRBJ2-1, reads EAGVAQSPRYKIIEKRQSVAFWCNPISGHATLYWYQQILGQGPKLLIQFQNNGVVDDSQLPKDRFSAERLKGVDSTLKIQPAKLEDSAVYLCASSLWGDSYNEQFFGPGTRLTVL.

The rearrangement uses TRBV6-1 and TRBJ1-5; TRBD1 agrees at 7 bases. Germline values: CDR1 MNHNS, CDR2 SASEGT. V was pared by 6 bases and J by 1 base, with 3 bases of the junction left unmatched. The CDR3 loop spans 14 amino acids. The DNA of the CDR3 is TGTGCCAGCAGCGACAGGGCAAGCAATCAGCCCCAGCATTTT. Its translation: CASSDRASNQPQHF.

The chain has TRBV20-1 and TRBJ2-5, with D perhaps matching TRBD2 (6 bases). The germline gives CDR1 DFQATT, CDR2 SNEGSKA (reference sequence). The V gene lost 0 bases and the J gene lost 4 bases, with 12 bases spanning the gap. The CDR3 covers 14 residues. The CDR3 region has the DNA TGCAGTGCTAGAGACGGCGGGGTCGTAGAGACCCAGTACTTC. This gives the protein CSARDGGVVETQYF.

This clonotype came up many times. This chain connects TRBV3-1 to TRBJ1-1, with D perhaps TRBD1 (5 bases). The V end was cut by 4 bases, the J end by 0 bases, with 12 bases between. This CDR3 contains 15 residues. Germline values: CDR1 LGHDT, CDR2 YNNKEL (reference sequence). The CDR3 DNA reads TGTGCCAGCAGCCTCCCGGCAGGGATGAACACTGAAGCTTTCTTT. It encodes CASSLPAGMNTEAFF.

The chain carries TRBV13 and TRBJ2-7; the D gene could be TRBD1 or TRBD2 (5 bases each). V lost 1 base to trimming and J lost 7 bases, with 17 bases between them. Per germline, CDR1 PRHDT and CDR2 FYEKMQ (reference sequence). The CDR3 consists of 15 residues. The CDR3 bases are TGTGCCAGCAGCTTAGAAGGGGACGATAAACAGGAGCAGTACGTC. This translates into CASSLEGDDKQEQYV.

V is TRBV9 and J is TRBJ1-1; 7 bases line up with TRBD1. The CDR3 covers 14 residues. The V gene end was trimmed by 4 bases and the J gene end by 4 bases; junction bases not matched to a gene: 7. Germline values: CDR1 SGDLS, CDR2 YYNGEE. The CDR3 DNA reads as TGTGCCAGCAGCTCTGACAGGGCTGGCACTGAAGCTTTCTTT. It specifies CASSSDRAGTEAFF.

The chain has TRBV30 and TRBJ2-5; 7 bases fit TRBD1. The CDR3 is made up of 13 amino acids. From germline, CDR1 is GTSNPN and CDR2 SVGIG (reference sequence). The V gene end was trimmed by 5 bases and the J gene end by 4 bases; junction bases not matched to a gene: 7. CDR3 nucleotides: TGTGCCTGGGAAGGGGGCGCAGGAGAGACCCAGTACTTC. Its translation: CAWEGGAGETQYF.

This clonotype came up once. The chain couples TRBV29-1 to TRBJ2-3, with D maybe TRBD2 (6 bases). Germline assignment: CDR1 SQVTM and CDR2 ANQGSEA. The CDR3 runs to 13 residues. Trimming pared 4 bases from V and 3 bases from J, leaving 11 bases between. The CDR3 spells CSVGRERTDTQYF. The DNA of the CDR3 is TGCAGCGTTGGGAGGGAAAGGACAGATACGCAGTATTTT.

This clonotype has only a few counts. The V call is TRBV4-2, the J call TRBJ2-7, with 9 nucleotides matching TRBD2. There are 14 residues in the CDR3. The germline V gene encodes CDR1 LGHNA and CDR2 YNFKEQ. Trimming at V came to 6 bases and at J to 5 bases, leaving 8 bases not matched to a gene. Here the CDR3 reads CASRRTSEMDEQYF. The CDR3 coding sequence is TGTGCCAGCAGACGGACTAGCGAGATGGACGAGCAGTACTTC.

The sample holds a few counts of this clonotype. This chain links TRBV6-2 or TRBV6-3 with TRBJ1-1, with D hard to call. Trimming took off 5 bases at V and 1 base at J, with 11 bases between the two ends. Germline assignment: CDR1 MNHEY and CDR2 SVGEGT. The CDR3 has 14 residues. The CDR3 nucleotides read TGTGCCAGCAGTCCTTTAGGGTGGAACACTGAAGCTTTCTTT. As protein: CASSPLGWNTEAFF.

This clonotype was observed a few times. The V gene is TRBV7-9, the J gene TRBJ2-5, with unresolved D. This CDR3 spans 14 amino acids. Germline-derived CDR1 and CDR2 are SEHNR and FQNEAQ (reference sequence). The V end lost 1 base, the J end lost 7 bases, and 13 bases lay between the germline ends. DNA of the CDR3: TGTGCCAGCAGCTTAGACGACGTAGTCGGGACCCAGTACTTC. Encoded protein: CASSLDDVVGTQYF.

This clonotype was observed at least ten times. J is TRBJ2-1 and V is TRBV6-4; 10 positions match TRBD1. J was trimmed by 3 bases and V by 6 bases; bases with no gene match: 5. This CDR3 has 15 residues. Germline V gene lookup returns CDR1 MRHNA and CDR2 SNTAGT. The CDR3 DNA is TGTGCCAGCAGAGCAGGACAGGGGGTCTACAATGAGCAGTTCTTC. It encodes CASRAGQGVYNEQFF.

The chain has TRBV24-1 and TRBJ2-1; D uncertain. CDR3 length equals 12 residues. Germline-derived CDR1 and CDR2 are KGHDR and SFDVKD. With 1 base removed from V and 7 bases from J, the gap between germline ends came to 4 bases. CDR3 sequence: CATSDFQNEQFF. DNA of the CDR3: TGTGCCACCAGTGATTTCCAAAATGAGCAGTTCTTC.

This clonotype was observed many times. The chain joins TRBV20-1 to TRBJ1-1; no clear D gene. Trimming stripped 8 bases from V and 0 bases from J, with 7 bases between. The CDR3 runs 11 residues. Germline assignment: CDR1 DFQATT and CDR2 SNEGSKA (reference sequence). The DNA for the CDR3 is TGCAGTACAGAGATGAACACTGAAGCTTTCTTT. Translation: CSTEMNTEAFF.

V gene TRBV24-1 combines with J gene TRBJ2-7; perhaps TRBD1 as D (6 bases). Trimming pared 6 bases from V and 5 bases from J, leaving 13 bases between. Germline CDR1 KGHDR, CDR2 SFDVKD. The CDR3 sequence is 13 residues long. The CDR3 loop is CATSLGRGNEQYF. The CDR3 region has the DNA TGTGCCACCAGTTTGGGCAGGGGCAACGAGCAGTACTTC.

This clonotype was seen just once. V usage is TRBV6-5 and J usage is TRBJ1-2, with D uncertain. The CDR3 covers 14 residues. Germline CDR1 is MNHEY and CDR2 is SVGAGI. V lost 1 base and J lost 8, with 14 bases in between. CDR3 protein: CASSYYRAPGGYTF. CDR3 coding DNA: TGTGCCAGCAGTTACTACCGGGCCCCGGGAGGCTACACCTTC.

The chain combines TRBV4-1 with TRBJ1-1; D is unresolved. From germline, CDR1 is MGHRA and CDR2 YSYEKL. This CDR3 is built from 14 residues. Trimming removed 5 bases at V and 5 bases at J, with 15 bases between. The CDR3 loop is CASSFEAPTTEAFF. The CDR3 nucleotides are TGCGCCAGCAGCTTCGAGGCCCCTACTACTGAAGCTTTCTTT.

CDR3 coding DNA: TGTGCCAGCAGCTTCGGCGGGCTCTCCTACGAGCAGTACTTC. Encoded protein: CASSFGGLSYEQYF. This chain connects TRBV13 to TRBJ2-7, with TRBD2 as a possible D gene (5 bases). The V gene lost 3 bases and the J gene lost 0 bases, with 9 bases spanning the gap. The CDR3 contains 14 residues. CDR1 and CDR2 (germline): PRHDT, FYEKMQ (reference sequence).

This clonotype has only a few counts. The chain joins TRBV3-1 to TRBJ2-7; possibly TRBD2 for D (6 bases). V was pared by 4 bases and J by 1 base, with 14 bases between. Per germline, CDR1 LGHDT and CDR2 YNNKEL (reference sequence). The CDR3 is 15 amino acids. The CDR3 protein is CASSPGTRPSYEQYF. In nucleotides, the CDR3 is TGTGCCAGCAGCCCAGGGACTCGGCCTTCCTACGAGCAGTACTTC.

The J gene is TRBJ2-7, the V gene TRBV20-1, with D unresolved. Germline V gene lookup returns CDR1 DFQATT and CDR2 SNEGSKA (reference sequence). This CDR3 comprises 14 residues. The V end was cut by 6 bases, the J end by 3 bases, with 18 bases between. The CDR3 DNA reads as TGCAGTGCCAACGTGATTCTCCCAAACTACGAGCAGTACTTC. It translates to CSANVILPNYEQYF.

As to this clonotype: A much larger clone differs by one base, so this may be a read error. This sequence joins TRBV20-1 and TRBJ2-1; no firm D call. The CDR3 length is 13 residues. V was shortened by 3 bases and J by 9 bases, with 15 bases between the two germline ends. Germline V CDR1 and CDR2: DFQATT, SNEGSKA (reference sequence). The CDR3 loop reads CSASGGDWGEQFF. The DNA for the CDR3 is TGCAGTGCTAGTGGTGGCGATTGGGGTGAGCAGTTCTTC.